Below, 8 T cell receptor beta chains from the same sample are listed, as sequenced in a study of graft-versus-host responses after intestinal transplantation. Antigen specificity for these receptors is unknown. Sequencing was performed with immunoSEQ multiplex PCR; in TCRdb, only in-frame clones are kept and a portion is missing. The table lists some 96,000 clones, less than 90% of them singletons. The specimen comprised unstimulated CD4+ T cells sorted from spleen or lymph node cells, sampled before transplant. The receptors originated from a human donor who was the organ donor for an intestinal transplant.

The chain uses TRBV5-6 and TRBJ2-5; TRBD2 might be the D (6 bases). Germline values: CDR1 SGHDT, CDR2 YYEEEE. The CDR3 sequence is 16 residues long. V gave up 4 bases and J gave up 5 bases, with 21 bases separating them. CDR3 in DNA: TGTGCCAGCAGCCGAACCAAGGGACTTTCACAGGAGACCCAGTACTTC. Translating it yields CASSRTKGLSQETQYF.

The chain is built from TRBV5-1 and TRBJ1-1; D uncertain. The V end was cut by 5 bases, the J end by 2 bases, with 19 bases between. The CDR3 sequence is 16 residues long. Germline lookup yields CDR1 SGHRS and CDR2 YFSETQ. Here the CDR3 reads CASRFHPTSPNTEAFF. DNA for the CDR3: TGCGCCAGCAGGTTCCACCCCACCTCACCTAACACTGAAGCTTTCTTT.

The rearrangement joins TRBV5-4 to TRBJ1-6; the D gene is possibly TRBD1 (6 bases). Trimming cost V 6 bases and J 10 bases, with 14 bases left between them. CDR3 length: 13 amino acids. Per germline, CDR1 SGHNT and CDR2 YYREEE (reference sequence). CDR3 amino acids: CASTPQGGSPLHF. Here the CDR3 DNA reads TGTGCCAGCACCCCACAGGGCGGGTCACCCCTCCACTTT. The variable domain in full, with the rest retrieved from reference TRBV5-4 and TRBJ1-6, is ETGVTQSPTHLIKTRGQQVTLRCSSQSGHNTVSWYQQALGQGPQFIFQYYREEENGRGNFPPRFSGLQFPNYSSELNVNALELDDSALYLCASTPQGGSPLHFGNGTRLTVT.

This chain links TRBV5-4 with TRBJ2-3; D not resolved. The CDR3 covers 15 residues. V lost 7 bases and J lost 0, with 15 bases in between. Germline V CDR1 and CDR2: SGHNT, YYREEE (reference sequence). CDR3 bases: TGTGCCAGCGCCCCAGCCCCTCCTAGCACAGATACGCAGTATTTT. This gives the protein CASAPAPPSTDTQYF.

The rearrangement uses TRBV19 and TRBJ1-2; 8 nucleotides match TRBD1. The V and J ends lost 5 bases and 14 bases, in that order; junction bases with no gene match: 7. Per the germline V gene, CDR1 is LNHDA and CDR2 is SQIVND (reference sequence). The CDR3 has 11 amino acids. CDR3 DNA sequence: TGTGCCAGTAGTCCCGGACAGGGTAAAACCTTC. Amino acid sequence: CASSPGQGKTF.

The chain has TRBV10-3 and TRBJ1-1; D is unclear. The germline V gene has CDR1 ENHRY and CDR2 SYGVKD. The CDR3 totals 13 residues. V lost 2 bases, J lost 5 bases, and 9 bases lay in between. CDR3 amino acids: CAISEKRETEAFF. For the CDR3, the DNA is TGTGCCATCAGTGAGAAGAGGGAAACTGAAGCTTTCTTT.

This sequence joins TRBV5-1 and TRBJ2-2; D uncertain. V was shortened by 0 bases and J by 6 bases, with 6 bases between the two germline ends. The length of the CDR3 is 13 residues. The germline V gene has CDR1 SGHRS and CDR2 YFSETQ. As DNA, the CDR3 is TGCGCCAGCAGCTTGGGTACGGCCGGGGAGCTGTTTTTT. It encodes CASSLGTAGELFF.

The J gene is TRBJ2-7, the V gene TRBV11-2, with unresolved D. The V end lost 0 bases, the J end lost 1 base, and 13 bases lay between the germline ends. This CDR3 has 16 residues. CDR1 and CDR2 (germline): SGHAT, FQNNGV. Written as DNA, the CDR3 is TGTGCCAGCAGCTTAGATCTCGCGGTTAGGTCCTACGAGCAGTACTTC. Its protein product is CASSLDLAVRSYEQYF. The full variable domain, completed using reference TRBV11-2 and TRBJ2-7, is EAGVAQSPRYKIIEKRQSVAFWCNPISGHATLYWYQQILGQGPKLLIQFQNNGVVDDSQLPKDRFSAERLKGVDSTLKIQPAKLEDSAVYLCASSLDLAVRSYEQYFGPGTRLTVT.